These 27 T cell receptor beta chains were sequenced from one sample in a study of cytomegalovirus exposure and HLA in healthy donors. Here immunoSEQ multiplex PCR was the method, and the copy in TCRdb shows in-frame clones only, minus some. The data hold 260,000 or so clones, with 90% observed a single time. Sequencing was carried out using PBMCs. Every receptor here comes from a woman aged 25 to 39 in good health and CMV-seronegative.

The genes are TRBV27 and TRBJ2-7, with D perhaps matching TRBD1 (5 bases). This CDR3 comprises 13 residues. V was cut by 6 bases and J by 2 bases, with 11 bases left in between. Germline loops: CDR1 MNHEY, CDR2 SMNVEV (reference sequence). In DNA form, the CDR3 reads TGTGCCAGCAGCCTCTGGGGCACCTACGAGCAGTACTTC. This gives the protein CASSLWGTYEQYF.

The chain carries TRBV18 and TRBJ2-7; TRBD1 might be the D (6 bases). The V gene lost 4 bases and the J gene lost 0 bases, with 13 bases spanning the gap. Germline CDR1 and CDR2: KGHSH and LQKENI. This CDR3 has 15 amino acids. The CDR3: CASSRRVQGSYEQYF. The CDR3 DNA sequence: TGTGCCAGCTCACGCAGGGTACAGGGCTCCTACGAGCAGTACTTC.

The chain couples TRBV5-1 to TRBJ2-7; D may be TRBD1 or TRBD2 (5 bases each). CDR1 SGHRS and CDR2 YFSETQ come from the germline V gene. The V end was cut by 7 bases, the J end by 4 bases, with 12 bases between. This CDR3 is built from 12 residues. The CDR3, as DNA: TGCGCCAGCTCCGGGACCAGATACGAGCAGTACTTC. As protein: CASSGTRYEQYF.

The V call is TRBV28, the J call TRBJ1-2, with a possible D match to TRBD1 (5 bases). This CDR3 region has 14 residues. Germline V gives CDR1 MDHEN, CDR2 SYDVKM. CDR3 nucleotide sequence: TGTGGGCTCCAGCAGGGAGGTATGGACTATGGCTACACCTTC. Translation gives CGLQQGGMDYGYTF.

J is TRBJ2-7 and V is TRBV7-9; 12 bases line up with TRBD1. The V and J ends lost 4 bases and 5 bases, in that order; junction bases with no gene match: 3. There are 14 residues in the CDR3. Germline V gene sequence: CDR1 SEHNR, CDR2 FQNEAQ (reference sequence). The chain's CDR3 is CASSSGTGGHEQYF. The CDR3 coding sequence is TGTGCCAGCAGCTCGGGGACAGGGGGCCACGAGCAGTACTTC. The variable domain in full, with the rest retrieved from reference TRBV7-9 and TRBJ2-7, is DTGVSQNPRHKITKRGQNVTFRCDPISEHNRLYWYRQTLGQGPEFLTYFQNEAQLEKSRLLSDRFSAERPKGSFSTLEIQRTEQGDSAMYLCASSSGTGGHEQYFGPGTRLTVT.

CDR3 sequence reads: CASSLSYNEQFF. CDR3 in DNA: TGTGCCAGCAGCCTTTCCTACAATGAGCAGTTCTTC. This rearrangement joins TRBV6-5 to TRBJ2-1, with D uncertain. Germline V CDR1 and CDR2: MNHEY, SVGAGI. Trimming pared 6 bases from V and 1 base from J, leaving 4 bases between. There are 12 residues in the CDR3.

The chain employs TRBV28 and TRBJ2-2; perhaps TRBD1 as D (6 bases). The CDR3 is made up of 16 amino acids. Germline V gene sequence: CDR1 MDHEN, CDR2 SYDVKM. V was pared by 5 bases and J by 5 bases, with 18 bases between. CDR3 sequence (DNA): TGTGCCAGCAGTCTCGGACAGTGGGGCCCTACCGGGGAGCTGTTTTTT. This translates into CASSLGQWGPTGELFF.

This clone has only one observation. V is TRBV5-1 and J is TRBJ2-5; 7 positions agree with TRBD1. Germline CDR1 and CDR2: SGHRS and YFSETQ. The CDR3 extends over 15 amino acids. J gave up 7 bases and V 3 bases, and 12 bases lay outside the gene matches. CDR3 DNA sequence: TGCGCCAGCAGCTCCGGACAGGCCACTGGGGTGACCCAGTACTTC. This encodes CASSSGQATGVTQYF.

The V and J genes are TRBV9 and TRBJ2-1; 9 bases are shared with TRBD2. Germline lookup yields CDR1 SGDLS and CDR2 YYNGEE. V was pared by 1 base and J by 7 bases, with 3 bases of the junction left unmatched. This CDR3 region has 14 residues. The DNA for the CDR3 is TGTGCCAGCAGCGTACTAGCGGGGATTAATGAGCAGTTCTTC. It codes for CASSVLAGINEQFF.

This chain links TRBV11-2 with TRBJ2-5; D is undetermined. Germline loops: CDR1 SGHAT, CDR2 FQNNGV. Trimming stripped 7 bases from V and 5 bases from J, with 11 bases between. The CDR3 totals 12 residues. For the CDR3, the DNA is TGTGCCAGCAACTCACCAATGGAGACCCAGTACTTC. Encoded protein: CASNSPMETQYF.

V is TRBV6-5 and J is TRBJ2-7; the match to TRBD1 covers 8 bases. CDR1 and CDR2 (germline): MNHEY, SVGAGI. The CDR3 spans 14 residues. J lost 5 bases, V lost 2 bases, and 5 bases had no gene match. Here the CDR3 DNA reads TGTGCCAGCAGTTACGGACAGGGAATTGACGAGCAGTACTTC. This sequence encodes CASSYGQGIDEQYF.

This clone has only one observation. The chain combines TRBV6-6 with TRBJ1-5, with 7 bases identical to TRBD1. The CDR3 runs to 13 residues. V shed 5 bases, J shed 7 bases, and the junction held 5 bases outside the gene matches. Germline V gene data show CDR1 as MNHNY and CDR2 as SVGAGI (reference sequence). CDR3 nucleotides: TGTGCCAGCAGTGCACAGGGGTGGCAGCCCCAGCATTTT. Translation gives CASSAQGWQPQHF.

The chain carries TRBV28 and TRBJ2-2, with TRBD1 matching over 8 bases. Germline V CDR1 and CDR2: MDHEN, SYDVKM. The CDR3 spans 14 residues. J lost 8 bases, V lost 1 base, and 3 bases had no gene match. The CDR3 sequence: CASSLFGDRGELFF. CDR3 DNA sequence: TGTGCCAGCAGTTTATTTGGGGACAGGGGGGAGCTGTTTTTT.

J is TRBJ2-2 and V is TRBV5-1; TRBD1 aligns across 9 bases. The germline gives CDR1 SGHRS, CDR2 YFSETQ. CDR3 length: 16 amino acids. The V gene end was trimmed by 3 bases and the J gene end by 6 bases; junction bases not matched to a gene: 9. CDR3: CASSYRDRVFAGELFF. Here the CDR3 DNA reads TGCGCCAGCAGCTACCGGGACAGGGTTTTCGCCGGGGAGCTGTTTTTT.

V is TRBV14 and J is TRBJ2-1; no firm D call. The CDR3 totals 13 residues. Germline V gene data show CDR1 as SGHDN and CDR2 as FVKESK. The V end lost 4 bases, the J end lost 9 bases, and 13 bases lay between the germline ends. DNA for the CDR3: TGTGCCAGCAGCCCACACGCAGTTGGTGAGCAGTTCTTC. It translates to CASSPHAVGEQFF.

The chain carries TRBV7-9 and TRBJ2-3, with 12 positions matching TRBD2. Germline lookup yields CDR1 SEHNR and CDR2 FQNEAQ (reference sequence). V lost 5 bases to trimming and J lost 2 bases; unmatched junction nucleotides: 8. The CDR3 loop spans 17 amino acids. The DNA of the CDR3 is TGTGCCAGCAGCGTCTATACTAGCGGGAGGACCACAGATACGCAGTATTTT. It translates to CASSVYTSGRTTDTQYF. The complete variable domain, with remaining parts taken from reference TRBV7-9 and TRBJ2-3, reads DTGVSQNPRHKITKRGQNVTFRCDPISEHNRLYWYRQTLGQGPEFLTYFQNEAQLEKSRLLSDRFSAERPKGSFSTLEIQRTEQGDSAMYLCASSVYTSGRTTDTQYFGPGTRLTVL.

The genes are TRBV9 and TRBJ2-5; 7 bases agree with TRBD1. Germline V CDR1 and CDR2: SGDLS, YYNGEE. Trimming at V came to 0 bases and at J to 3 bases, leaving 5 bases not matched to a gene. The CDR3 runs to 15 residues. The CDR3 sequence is CASSVGDRDEETQYF. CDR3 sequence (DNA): TGTGCCAGCAGCGTAGGCGACAGGGACGAAGAGACCCAGTACTTC.

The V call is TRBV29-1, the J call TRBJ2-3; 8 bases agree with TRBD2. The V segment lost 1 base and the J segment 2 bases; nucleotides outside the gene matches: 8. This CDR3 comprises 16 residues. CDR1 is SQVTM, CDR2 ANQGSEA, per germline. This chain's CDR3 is CSVEGRASGSTDTQYF. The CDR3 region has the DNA TGCAGCGTTGAAGGCCGGGCTAGCGGGTCCACAGATACGCAGTATTTT.

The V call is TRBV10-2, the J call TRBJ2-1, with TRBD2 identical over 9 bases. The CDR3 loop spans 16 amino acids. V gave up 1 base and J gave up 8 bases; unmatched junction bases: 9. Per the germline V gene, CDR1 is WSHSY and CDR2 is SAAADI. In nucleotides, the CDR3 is TGCGCCAGCAGTGAGTTCGCACCGGGACTAGCACATGAGCAGTTCTTC. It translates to CASSEFAPGLAHEQFF.

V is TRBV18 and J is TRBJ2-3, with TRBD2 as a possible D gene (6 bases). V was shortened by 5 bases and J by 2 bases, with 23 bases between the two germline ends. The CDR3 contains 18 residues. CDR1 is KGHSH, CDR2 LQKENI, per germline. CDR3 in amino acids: CASSTAPGVAPHTDTQYF. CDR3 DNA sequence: TGTGCCAGCTCAACTGCGCCGGGGGTCGCTCCACACACAGATACGCAGTATTTT.

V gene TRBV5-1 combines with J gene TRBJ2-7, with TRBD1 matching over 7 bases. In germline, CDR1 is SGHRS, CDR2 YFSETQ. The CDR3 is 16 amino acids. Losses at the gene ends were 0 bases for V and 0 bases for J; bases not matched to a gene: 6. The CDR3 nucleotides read TGCGCCAGCAGCTTGGCGGGGACAGTAAGCTCCTACGAGCAGTACTTC. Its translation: CASSLAGTVSSYEQYF.

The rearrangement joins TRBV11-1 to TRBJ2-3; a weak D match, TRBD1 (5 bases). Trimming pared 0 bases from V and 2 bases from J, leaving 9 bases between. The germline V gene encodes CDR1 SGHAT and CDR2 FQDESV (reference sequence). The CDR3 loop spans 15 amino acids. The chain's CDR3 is CASSLAQGFTDTQYF. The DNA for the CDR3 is TGTGCCAGCAGCTTAGCGCAGGGATTCACAGATACGCAGTATTTT.

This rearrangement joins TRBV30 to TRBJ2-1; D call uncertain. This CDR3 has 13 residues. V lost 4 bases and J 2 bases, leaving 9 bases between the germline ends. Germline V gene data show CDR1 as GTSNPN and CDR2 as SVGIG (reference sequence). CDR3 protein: CAWKSVAYNEQFF. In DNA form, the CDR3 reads TGTGCCTGGAAGAGCGTGGCCTACAATGAGCAGTTCTTC.

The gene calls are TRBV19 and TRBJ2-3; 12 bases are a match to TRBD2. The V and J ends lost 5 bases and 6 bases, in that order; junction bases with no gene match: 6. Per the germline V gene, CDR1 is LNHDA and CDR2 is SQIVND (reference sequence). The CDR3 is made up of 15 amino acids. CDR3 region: CASSLLAGGMDTQYF. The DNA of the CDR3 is TGTGCCAGTAGTCTACTAGCGGGGGGAATGGATACGCAGTATTTT.

The chain's CDR3 is CASSGWTGNNEQFF. The CDR3 DNA sequence: TGTGCCAGCAGCGGATGGACAGGGAACAATGAGCAGTTCTTC. The V call is TRBV9, the J call TRBJ2-1; TRBD1 matches at 8 bases. CDR3 length: 14 residues. The ends lost 3 bases at V and 5 bases at J; junction bases unmatched: 4. In germline, CDR1 is SGDLS, CDR2 YYNGEE.

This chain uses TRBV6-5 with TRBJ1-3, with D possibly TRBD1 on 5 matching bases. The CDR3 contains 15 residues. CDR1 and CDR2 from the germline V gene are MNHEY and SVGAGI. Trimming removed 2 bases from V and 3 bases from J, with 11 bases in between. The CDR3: CASSYGRERGNTIYF. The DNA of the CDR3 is TGTGCCAGCAGTTACGGCAGGGAGCGTGGAAACACCATATATTTT.

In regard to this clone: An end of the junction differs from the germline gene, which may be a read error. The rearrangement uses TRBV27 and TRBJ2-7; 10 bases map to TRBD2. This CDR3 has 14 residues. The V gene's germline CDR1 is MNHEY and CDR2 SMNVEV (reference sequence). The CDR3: CASTLAGGRSEQYF. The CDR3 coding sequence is TGTGCCAGCACTTTAGCGGGAGGCAGGAGTGAGCAGTACTTC.